These T cell receptor beta chains were read from a single sample in a study of blood T cells in healthy people across ages. Using its own MiXCR run on the 5' RACE reads, TCRdb lists one record per CDR3 protein. The sample lists around 1,500,000 distinct CDR3 sequences, roughly 27% occurring once. Sequencing was carried out using blood. The receptors here all came from a woman younger than 45 in good health. CDR3s include the opening cysteine and the closing phenylalanine or tryptophan. A D gene is named only where the DNA matches it firmly. Only some rows state a clone size, as once, few, many or a class for expanded clones.

J	length	D	size	V	DNA	CDR3
TRBJ2-5	13	.	many	TRBV20-1	TGCAGTGCTAGATGGGTCCTCCAAGAGACCCAGTACTTC	CSARWVLQETQYF
TRBJ2-1	12	.	many	TRBV5-1	TGCGCCAGCAGCTTAGGGGGGATTGAGCAGTTCTTC	CASSLGGIEQFF
TRBJ1-2	14	.	.	TRBV5-1	TGCGCCAGCAGCCAGAGGGGTGATGACTATGGCTACACCTTC	CASSQRGDDYGYTF
TRBJ2-1	14	.	few	TRBV20-1	TGCAGTGCTGTCCAGAGCAGGGTTGGCAATGAGCAGTTCTTC	CSAVQSRVGNEQFF
TRBJ2-7	16	TRBD2	many	TRBV5-1	TGCGCCAGCAGCTTGGGATTTATGGGACTAGCGGACGAGCAGTACTTC	CASSLGFMGLADEQYF
TRBJ1-5	15	TRBD1	many	TRBV5-1	TGTGCCAGCAGCTCAGGGACAGGTGATAATCAGCCCCAGCATTTT	CASSSGTGDNQPQHF
TRBJ2-5	19	TRBD2	.	TRBV10-3	TGTGCCATCAGCGACGGACTAGCGGGGGGCAAGACTAATAAAGAGACCCAGTACTTC	CAISDGLAGGKTNKETQYF
TRBJ2-7	16	TRBD2	.	TRBV7-2	TGTGCCAGCAGCGCAGTGGGCGGGAGGTGGTCCTACGAGCAGTACTTC	CASSAVGGRWSYEQYF
TRBJ1-5	13	.	.	TRBV30	TGTGCCTGGAGTGTAACACCCCTTCAGCCCCAGCATTTT	CAWSVTPLQPQHF
TRBJ1-4	14	.	.	TRBV24-1	TGTGCCACCAGTGACACCGGGACGGAAGAAAAACTGTTTTTT	CATSDTGTEEKLFF
TRBJ2-6	16	.	many	TRBV6-2/TRBV6-3	TGTGCCAGCAGTTACTCGTTGCGCTCTGGGGCCAACGTCCTGACTTTC	CASSYSLRSGANVLTF
TRBJ2-1	15	TRBD2	few	TRBV12-3/TRBV12-4	TGTGCCAGCAGTTTGAGGGTAGCGGGAGGGCATGAGCAGTTCTTC	CASSLRVAGGHEQFF
TRBJ2-1	13	TRBD2	few	TRBV10-3	TGTGCCATACTAGCGGGAGCTGAGAATGAGCAGTTCTTC	CAILAGAENEQFF
TRBJ2-3	13	.	.	TRBV24-1	TGTGCCACCAGTGATTTGCAAGAATCTCCGCAGTATTTT	CATSDLQESPQYF
TRBJ2-7	10	.	.	TRBV27	TGTGCCAGCAGTTTGAAAGAGCAGTACTTC	CASSLKEQYF
TRBJ2-4	15	.	.	TRBV7-2	TGTGCCAGCAGATCCAGCGGGGGCAGGGGGAACATTCAGTACTTC	CASRSSGGRGNIQYF
TRBJ2-5	14	TRBD2	.	TRBV5-4	TGTGCCAGCAGCACCGGGACTAGCAAAGAGACCCAGTACTTC	CASSTGTSKETQYF
TRBJ1-2	14	.	.	TRBV12-3/TRBV12-4	TGTGCCAGCAGTCACCGGACAGCAACCGATGGCAACACCTTC	CASSHRTATDGNTF
TRBJ2-3	14	TRBD1	.	TRBV7-2	TGTGCCAGCAGCCGGAAGAGGGGGCTGGATACGCAGTATTTT	CASSRKRGLDTQYF
TRBJ2-5	14	.	few	TRBV7-9	TGTGCCAGCAGCCGCTTTGACAGTCAAGAGACCCAGTACTTC	CASSRFDSQETQYF
TRBJ2-5	14	.	many	TRBV20-1	TGCAGTGCTAGACCCGCAGGGGGGCGGGAGACCCAGTACTTC	CSARPAGGRETQYF
TRBJ1-2	17	TRBD1	.	TRBV6-6	TGTGCCAGCAGTTACTCAGGGGACAGGGGGCTCCCGGGAGGCTACACCTTC	CASSYSGDRGLPGGYTF
TRBJ1-3	14	.	.	TRBV4-3	TGCGCCAGCAGCCAGTCCAGTTTTGGAAACACCAAATATTTT	CASSQSSFGNTKYF
TRBJ1-2	15	TRBD1	.	TRBV4-3	TGCGCCAGCAGCCAAGCGACAGGGGTAGACTATGGCTACACCTTC	CASSQATGVDYGYTF
TRBJ2-7	13	.	many	TRBV20-1	TGCAGTGCTAGAGATCTATTCCTCCTCGAGCAGTACTTC	CSARDLFLLEQYF
TRBJ2-3	16	.	few	TRBV14	TGTGCCAGCAGTCACATCGAGGCAGGTCCCACAGATACGCAGTATTTT	CASSHIEAGPTDTQYF
TRBJ2-5	15	TRBD2	few	TRBV5-5	TGCGCCAGCAGCTCTCGGAGCGGGGGGGAGGAGACCCAGTACTTC	CASSSRSGGEETQYF
TRBJ2-5	14	.	many	TRBV3-1	TGTGCCAGCAGCCAAGGAGGCGGGGGCAGGACCCAGTACTTC	CASSQGGGGRTQYF
TRBJ2-7	15	.	few	TRBV18	TGTGCCAGCTCACCAAGTTTCGAATTCGGCGGCGAGCAGTACTTC	CASSPSFEFGGEQYF
TRBJ2-7	15	.	.	TRBV9	TGTGCCAGCAGCGCTAACTTGGGGGTAGGGTACAAGCAGTACTTC	CASSANLGVGYKQYF
TRBJ2-5	14	.	.	TRBV6-5	TGTGCCAGCAGTTACTCCAGGGGCGACAATGAGCAGTACTTC	CASSYSRGDNEQYF
TRBJ2-6	17	.	.	TRBV6-6	TGTGCCAGCAGTCCCCCGGGACAAAGGGCAGGGGCCAACGTCCTGACTTTC	CASSPPGQRAGANVLTF
TRBJ1-1	13	.	.	TRBV12-3/TRBV12-4	TGTGCCAGCAGCCAGATACTTGGGACTGAAGCTTTCTTT	CASSQILGTEAFF
TRBJ1-2	15	.	once	TRBV4-2	TGTGCCAGCAGCCGCCTAAATCCGGGTCCCTCTGGCTACACCTTC	CASSRLNPGPSGYTF
TRBJ1-5	14	.	few	TRBV6-6	TGTGCCAGCAATCCGGACGGGACAAATCAGCCCCAGCATTTT	CASNPDGTNQPQHF
TRBJ2-1	14	TRBD2	few	TRBV20-1	TGCAGTGCTCTTGGACTAGCGGGGGAAAATGAGCAGTTCTTC	CSALGLAGENEQFF
TRBJ2-7	11	TRBD2	.	TRBV3-1	TGTGCAGTAGCGGGGGCCTACGAGCAGTACTTC	CAVAGAYEQYF
TRBJ1-1	14	.	.	TRBV12-3/TRBV12-4	TGTGCCAGCAGTCGCGTGGGGGCCCGGGGTGAAGATTTCTTT	CASSRVGARGEDFF
TRBJ2-5	14	TRBD2	many	TRBV5-6	TGTGCCAGCAGCCTCAGTCGGGGGGTAGAGACTCAGTACTTC	CASSLSRGVETQYF